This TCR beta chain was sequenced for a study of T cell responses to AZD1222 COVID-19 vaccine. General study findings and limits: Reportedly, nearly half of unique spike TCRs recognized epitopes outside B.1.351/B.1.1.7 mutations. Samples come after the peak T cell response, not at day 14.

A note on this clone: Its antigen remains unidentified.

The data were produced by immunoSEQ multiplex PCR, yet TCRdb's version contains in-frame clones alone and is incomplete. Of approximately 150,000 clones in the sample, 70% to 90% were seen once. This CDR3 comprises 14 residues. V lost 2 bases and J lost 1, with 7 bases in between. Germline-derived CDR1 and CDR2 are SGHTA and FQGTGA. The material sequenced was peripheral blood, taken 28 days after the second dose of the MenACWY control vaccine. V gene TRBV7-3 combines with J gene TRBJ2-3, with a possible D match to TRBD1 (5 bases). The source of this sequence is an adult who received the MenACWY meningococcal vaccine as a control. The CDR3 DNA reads TGTGCCAGCAGCTTACAAGGGGGCACAGATACGCAGTATTTT. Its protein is CASSLQGGTDTQYF.